This TCR beta chain was identified during a study of identical twins' blood T cells. TCRdb reprocessed the 5' RACE reads via MiXCR and lists one record per CDR3 protein. The sample has over a thousand distinct CDR3 sequences; approximately 80% are singletons. Comments on this clonotype: Antigen: not known.

The study, taken as a whole, reports: Out-of-frame TCRbeta clonotypes reportedly had markedly more similar V usage in twins than unrelated donors. Abundant TCRbeta CDR3s overlapped more between twins than with unrelated donors.

CDR1 is MNHEY, CDR2 SVGEGT, per germline. The CDR3 is 13 amino acids. Trimming pared 4 bases from V and 7 bases from J, leaving 11 bases between. Reared together, all three twin pairs probably met the same infectious agents and vaccines. Sequencing input: PBMCs. This chain links TRBV6-2 or TRBV6-3 with TRBJ2-1; D is unresolved. The origin of this receptor is a woman aged 18-55 years in good health. DNA of the CDR3: TGTGCCAGCAGTTCAGTTATTGGAAATGAGCAGTTCTTC. Protein: CASSSVIGNEQFF.